The rows below give T cell receptor beta chains drawn from one sample of a study of cytomegalovirus exposure and HLA in healthy donors. TCRdb's copy holds only in-frame clones and misses some; the assay was immunoSEQ multiplex PCR. Counted here are 150,000 to 200,000 clones, over 80% occurring once; the ten biggest clones make up approximately 4%. The material sequenced was PBMCs. These receptors were taken from a man aged 45-60 years in good health and CMV-seropositive. Each CDR3 is given with its conserved first and last residue. Each record gives: V gene, D gene, CDR3 protein. A D gene is named only where the DNA matches it firmly.

v_call: TRBV2
d_call: TRBD1
cdr3_aa: CASSYSGTGDSWQFF

v_call: TRBV30
d_call: .
cdr3_aa: CAWSASRDQETQYF

v_call: TRBV19
d_call: .
cdr3_aa: CASSIGVPIGEKLFF

v_call: TRBV18
d_call: .
cdr3_aa: CASSPRQGGDNEQFF

v_call: TRBV10-3
d_call: TRBD2
cdr3_aa: CAIRLAGISDTQYF

v_call: TRBV23-1
d_call: .
cdr3_aa: CASSQYSETGSTDTQYF

v_call: TRBV7-6
d_call: .
cdr3_aa: CASSLYIIGGTGELFF

v_call: TRBV2
d_call: TRBD2
cdr3_aa: CASSEGSGGLVIADTQYF

v_call: TRBV4-1
d_call: TRBD2
cdr3_aa: CASSPQGAGDNEQFF

v_call: TRBV13
d_call: .
cdr3_aa: CASSLGAGSRSFYGYTF

v_call: TRBV2
d_call: TRBD1
cdr3_aa: CASSIDRGYEQYF

v_call: TRBV25-1
d_call: .
cdr3_aa: CASFGPPGYTF

v_call: TRBV6-1
d_call: .
cdr3_aa: CASSEIVTDSNQPQHF

v_call: TRBV9
d_call: .
cdr3_aa: CASKGPANYGYTF

v_call: TRBV2
d_call: TRBD1
cdr3_aa: CASLPGTGSTDTQYF

v_call: TRBV5-8
d_call: TRBD1
cdr3_aa: CASGRTGKSEAFF

v_call: TRBV6-6
d_call: TRBD1
cdr3_aa: CASRLTGGNTEAFF

v_call: TRBV7-3
d_call: .
cdr3_aa: CASSLTVSTDTQYF

v_call: TRBV14
d_call: TRBD2
cdr3_aa: CASSQVAGARGETQYF